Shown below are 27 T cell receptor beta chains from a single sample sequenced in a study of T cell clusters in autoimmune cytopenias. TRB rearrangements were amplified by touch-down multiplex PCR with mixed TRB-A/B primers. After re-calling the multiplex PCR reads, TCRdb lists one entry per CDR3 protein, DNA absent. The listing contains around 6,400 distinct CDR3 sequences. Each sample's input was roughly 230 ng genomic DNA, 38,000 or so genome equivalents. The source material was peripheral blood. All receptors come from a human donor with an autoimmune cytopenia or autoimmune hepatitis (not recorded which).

CDR3 in amino acids: CASSYSRTGGGYTF. The chain uses TRBV6-5 and TRBJ1-2. Germline V lookup: CDR1 MNHEY, CDR2 SVGAGI. The CDR3 spans 14 residues.

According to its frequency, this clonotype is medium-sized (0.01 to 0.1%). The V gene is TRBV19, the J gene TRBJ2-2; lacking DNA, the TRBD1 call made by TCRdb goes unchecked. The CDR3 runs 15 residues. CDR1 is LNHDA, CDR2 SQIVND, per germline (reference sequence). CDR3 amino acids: CASIQGAQLPGELFF. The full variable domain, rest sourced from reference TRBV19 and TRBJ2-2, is DGGITQSPKYLFRKEGQNVTLSCEQNLNHDAMYWYRQDPGQGLRLIYYSQIVNDFQKGDIAEGYSVSREKKESFPLTVTSAQKNPTAFYLCASIQGAQLPGELFFGEGSRLTVL.

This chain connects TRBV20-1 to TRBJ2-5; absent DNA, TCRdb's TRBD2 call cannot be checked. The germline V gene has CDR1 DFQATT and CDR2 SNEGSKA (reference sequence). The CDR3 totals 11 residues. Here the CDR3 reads CSEGPLETQYF.

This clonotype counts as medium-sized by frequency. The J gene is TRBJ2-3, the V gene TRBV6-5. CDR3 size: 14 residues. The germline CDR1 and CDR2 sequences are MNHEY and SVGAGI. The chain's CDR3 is CASSYGRKADTQYF.

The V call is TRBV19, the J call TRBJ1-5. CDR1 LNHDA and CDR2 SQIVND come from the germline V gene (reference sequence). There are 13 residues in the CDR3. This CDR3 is CASSYSYWQPQHF.

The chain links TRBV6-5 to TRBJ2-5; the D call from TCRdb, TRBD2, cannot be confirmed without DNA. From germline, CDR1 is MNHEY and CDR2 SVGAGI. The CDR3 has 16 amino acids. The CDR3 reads CASSDTWAAEEETQYF.

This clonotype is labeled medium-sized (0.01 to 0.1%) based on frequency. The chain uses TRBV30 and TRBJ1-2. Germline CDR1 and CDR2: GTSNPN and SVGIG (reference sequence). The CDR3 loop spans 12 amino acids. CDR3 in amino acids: CAWSVWNYGYTF.

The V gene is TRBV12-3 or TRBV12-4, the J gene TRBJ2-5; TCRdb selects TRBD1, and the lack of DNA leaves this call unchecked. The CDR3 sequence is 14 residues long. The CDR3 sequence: CASSPNMGGETQYF.

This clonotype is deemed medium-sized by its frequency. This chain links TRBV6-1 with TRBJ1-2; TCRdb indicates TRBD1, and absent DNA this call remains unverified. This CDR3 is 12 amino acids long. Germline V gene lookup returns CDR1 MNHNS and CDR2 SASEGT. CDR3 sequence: CASSGQGYGYTF.

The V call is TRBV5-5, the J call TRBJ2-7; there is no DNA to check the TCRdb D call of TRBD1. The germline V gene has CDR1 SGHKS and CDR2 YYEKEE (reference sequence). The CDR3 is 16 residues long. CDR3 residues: CASSLGQSGAIYEQYF.

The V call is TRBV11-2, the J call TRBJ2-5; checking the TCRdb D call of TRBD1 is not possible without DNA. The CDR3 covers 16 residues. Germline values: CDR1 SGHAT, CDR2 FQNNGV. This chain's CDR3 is CASSPHPGTVQETQYF.

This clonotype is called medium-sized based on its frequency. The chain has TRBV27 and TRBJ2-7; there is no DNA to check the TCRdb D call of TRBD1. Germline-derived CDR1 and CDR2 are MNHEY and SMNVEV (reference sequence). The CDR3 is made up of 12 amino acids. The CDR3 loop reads CASSSRGYEQYF.

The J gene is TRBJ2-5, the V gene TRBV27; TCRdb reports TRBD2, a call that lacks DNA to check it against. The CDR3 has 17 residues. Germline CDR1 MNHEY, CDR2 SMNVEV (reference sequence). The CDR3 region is CASSTTSGGRDQETQYF.

The CDR3 sequence: CASSYAGLANIQYF. The genes are TRBV5-6 and TRBJ2-4. The CDR3 has 14 residues. The V gene's germline CDR1 is SGHDT and CDR2 YYEEEE.

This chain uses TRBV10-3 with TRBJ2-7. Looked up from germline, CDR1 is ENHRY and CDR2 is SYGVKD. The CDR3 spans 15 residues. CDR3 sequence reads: CAISENMGASYEQYF.

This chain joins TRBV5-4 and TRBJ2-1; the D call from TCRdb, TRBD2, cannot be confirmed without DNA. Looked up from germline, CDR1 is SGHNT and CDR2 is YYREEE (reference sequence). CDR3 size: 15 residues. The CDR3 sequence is CASSSGTSGGGEQFF.

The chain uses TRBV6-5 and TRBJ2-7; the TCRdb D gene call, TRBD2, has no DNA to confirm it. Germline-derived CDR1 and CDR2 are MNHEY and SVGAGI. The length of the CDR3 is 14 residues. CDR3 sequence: CASSSWTLTYEQYF.

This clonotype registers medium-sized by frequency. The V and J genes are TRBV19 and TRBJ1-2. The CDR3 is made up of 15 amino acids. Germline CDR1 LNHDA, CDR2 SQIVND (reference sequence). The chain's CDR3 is CASSPQAAGGYGYTF.

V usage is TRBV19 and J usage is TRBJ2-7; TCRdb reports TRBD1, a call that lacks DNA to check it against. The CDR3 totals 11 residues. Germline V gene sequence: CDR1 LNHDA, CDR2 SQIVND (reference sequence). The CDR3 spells CATQGSGEQYF.

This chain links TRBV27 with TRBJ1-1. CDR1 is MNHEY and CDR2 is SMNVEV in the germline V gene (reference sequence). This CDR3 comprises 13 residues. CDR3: CASSASSGTEAFF.

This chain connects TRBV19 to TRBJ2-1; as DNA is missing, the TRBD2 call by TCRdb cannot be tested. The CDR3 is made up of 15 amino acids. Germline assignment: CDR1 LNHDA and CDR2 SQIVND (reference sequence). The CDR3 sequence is CASSIKRGTWDEQFF.

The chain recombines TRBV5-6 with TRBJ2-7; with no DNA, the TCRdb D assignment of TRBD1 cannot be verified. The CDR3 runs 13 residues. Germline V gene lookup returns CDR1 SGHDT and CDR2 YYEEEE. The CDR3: CASSPRTGYEQYF.

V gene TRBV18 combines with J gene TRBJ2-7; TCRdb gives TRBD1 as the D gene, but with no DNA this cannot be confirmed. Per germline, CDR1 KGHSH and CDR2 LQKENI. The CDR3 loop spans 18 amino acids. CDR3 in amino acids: CASSPGTGWIRSSYEQYF. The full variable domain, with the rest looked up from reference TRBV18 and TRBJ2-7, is NAGVMQNPRHLVRRRGQEARLRCSPMKGHSHVYWYRQLPEEGLKFMVYLQKENIIDESGMPKERFSAEFPKEGPSILRIQQVVRGDSAAYFCASSPGTGWIRSSYEQYFGPGTRLTVT.

Here the CDR3 reads CASLGGANVLTF. The chain is built from TRBV6-5 and TRBJ2-6. Germline V CDR1 and CDR2: MNHEY, SVGAGI. The CDR3 loop spans 12 amino acids.

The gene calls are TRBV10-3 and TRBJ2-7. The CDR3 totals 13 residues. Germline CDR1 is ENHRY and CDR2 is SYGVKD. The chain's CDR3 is CAISEHKSYEQYF.

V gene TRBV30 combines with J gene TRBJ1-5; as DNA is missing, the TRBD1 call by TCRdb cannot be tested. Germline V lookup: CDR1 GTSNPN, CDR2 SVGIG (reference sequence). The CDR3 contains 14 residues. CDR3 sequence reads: CAWSGLMGGQPQHF.

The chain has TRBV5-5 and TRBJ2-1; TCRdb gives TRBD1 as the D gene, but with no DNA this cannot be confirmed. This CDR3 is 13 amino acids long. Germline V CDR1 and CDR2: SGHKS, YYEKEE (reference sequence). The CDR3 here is CASSMGGRDEQFF.